This T cell receptor (beta chain) was observed in a study of OX40 agonist ivuxolimab in advanced cancers. At the level of the study: Patients received ivuxolimab, an intravenous treatment, every 2 weeks at 0.01 to 10 mg/kg. Age averaged around 60 years (range 23 to 79), and 82.7% were male. Previous treatment with anti-PD-1, anti-PD-L1 or anti-CTLA-4 therapy was allowed; less than 45% had received some.

Study observations and caveats: At 0.1 to 3.0 mg/kg, clonal expansion of CD4+ and CD8+ blood T cells had occurred by week 6.

Trimming removed 0 bases from V and 0 bases from J, with 13 bases in between. Germline-derived CDR1 and CDR2 are SGHRS and YFSETQ. CDR3 length equals 16 residues. Libraries were prepared by immunoSEQ multiplex PCR; TCRdb keeps only in-frame clonotypes and omits some of them. Of approximately 44,000 clones listed, roughly 90% are singletons. In regard to this clone: Its antigen remains unidentified.

The clonotype originates from an adult with an advanced solid tumor such as melanoma, head and neck, liver or kidney cancer. The chain joins TRBV5-1 to TRBJ2-7, with D unclear. The sample was CD4+ or CD8+ T cells sorted from blood, taken in a trial of the OX40 agonist ivuxolimab. The CDR3: CASSLGSPGSSYEQYF. CDR3 coding DNA: TGCGCCAGCAGCTTGGGTTCCCCGGGTAGCTCCTACGAGCAGTACTTC.